The T cell receptor beta chain under discussion was sequenced for a study of T cell responses to AZD1222 COVID-19 vaccine. The protocol was immunoSEQ multiplex PCR, while the TCRdb copy is restricted to in-frame clones and leaves out a portion. The profile shows approximately 150,000 clones, approximately 88% of them singletons. Germline V gene sequence: CDR1 SNHLY, CDR2 FYNNEI. The CDR3 totals 12 residues. V lost 6 bases and J lost 8; bases outside the gene matches: 4. The source was peripheral blood, collected on day 0 of MenACWY control vaccination. J is TRBJ1-2 and V is TRBV2; 9 nucleotides agree with TRBD1. This TCR derives from an adult in good health. CDR3 DNA sequence: TGTGCCAGCAGGGGACAGGGCGGGGGCTACACCTTC. Translating gives CASRGQGGGYTF.